Listed here are 10 T cell receptor beta chains from one sample, sequenced in a study of blood T cell repertoires in COVID-19. Here immunoSEQ multiplex PCR was the method, and the copy in TCRdb shows in-frame clones only, minus some. This table has approximately 220,000 clones, under 90% appearing once. Sample: peripheral blood. The receptors derive from a woman aged 55-70 years who had recovered from COVID-19.

This clone has only one observation. V is TRBV19 and J is TRBJ1-1; D may be TRBD1 (5 bases). The germline gives CDR1 LNHDA, CDR2 SQIVND (reference sequence). Trimming stripped 7 bases from V and 1 base from J, with 19 bases between. The CDR3 runs to 16 residues. In DNA form, the CDR3 reads TGTGCCAGTAAGGGGCCCCTCTTTGACACGAACACTGAAGCTTTCTTT. Translating it yields CASKGPLFDTNTEAFF. Filled out from reference TRBV19 and TRBJ1-1, the complete variable domain reads DGGITQSPKYLFRKEGQNVTLSCEQNLNHDAMYWYRQDPGQGLRLIYYSQIVNDFQKGDIAEGYSVSREKKESFPLTVTSAQKNPTAFYLCASKGPLFDTNTEAFFGQGTRLTVV.

This clone is a singleton in its sample. The chain recombines TRBV28 with TRBJ1-5; D is uncertain. Trimming removed 7 bases from V and 0 bases from J, with 40 bases in between. The germline V gene encodes CDR1 MDHEN and CDR2 SYDVKM. The CDR3 is made up of 24 amino acids. In DNA, the CDR3 is TGTGCCAGCAACCCCAGGATGGTAAGACCCATTAAACCCGAAAACGAAATTAGCAATCAGCCCCAGCATTTT. Its protein product is CASNPRMVRPIKPENEISNQPQHF.

The chain couples TRBV3-1 (or the pseudogene TRBV3-2) to TRBJ1-4; no clear D gene. The germline V gene encodes CDR1 LGHDT and CDR2 YNNKEL (reference sequence). The CDR3 spans 15 residues. V lost 0 bases to trimming and J lost 0 bases, with 5 bases between them. CDR3 sequence: CASSQEPATNEKLFF. CDR3 nucleotides: TGTGCCAGCAGCCAAGAACCGGCAACTAATGAAAAACTGTTTTTT.

The V call is TRBV21-1, the J call TRBJ2-1; the table assigns TRBD1, which was not confirmed against the DNA. TRBV21-1 is a listed pseudogene. The CDR3 has 15 residues. The CDR3: CASIPHRLLYNEQFF. The CDR3 coding sequence is TGTGCCAGCATCCCCCACAGGCTGCTATACAATGAGCAGTTCTTC.

The rearrangement uses TRBV6-6 and TRBJ2-2; 8 nucleotides agree with TRBD1. This CDR3 is 15 amino acids long. V shed 6 bases and J 3 bases; nucleotides not matched to a gene: 6. CDR1 and CDR2 (germline): MNHNY, SVGAGI (reference sequence). The CDR3 spells CASRTQGADTGELFF. The CDR3 nucleotides are TGTGCCAGCAGAACCCAGGGGGCTGACACCGGGGAGCTGTTTTTT.

The chain recombines TRBV30 with TRBJ1-2; D gene ambiguous. Germline V gene data show CDR1 as GTSNPN and CDR2 as SVGIG (reference sequence). V was clipped by 0 bases and J by 7 bases, with 12 bases between them. The CDR3 consists of 13 residues. CDR3 DNA: TGTGCCTGGAGTGTGATTCACAGTGGTGGCTACACCTTC. This gives the protein CAWSVIHSGGYTF.

The gene calls are TRBV6-5 and TRBJ2-1; 10 bases are shared with TRBD2. Germline CDR1 reads MNHEY; CDR2 reads SVGAGI. The CDR3 extends over 16 amino acids. Trimming at V came to 0 bases and at J to 4 bases, leaving 3 bases not matched to a gene. For the CDR3, the DNA is TGTGCCAGCAGTTACTCGACTAGCGGGCAATACAATGAGCAGTTCTTC. Protein: CASSYSTSGQYNEQFF.

The chain couples TRBV27 to TRBJ2-7; possibly TRBD1 for D (6 bases). The CDR3 is 13 residues long. The V and J ends lost 7 bases and 9 bases respectively, with 19 bases between them. Germline V lookup: CDR1 MNHEY, CDR2 SMNVEV (reference sequence). This CDR3 is CASKWGRLGAQYF. The CDR3, as DNA: TGTGCCAGCAAGTGGGGGCGGCTTGGGGCGCAGTACTTC.

The chain joins TRBV4-1 to TRBJ2-7; 7 nucleotides agree with TRBD1. Per the germline V gene, CDR1 is MGHRA and CDR2 is YSYEKL. V shed 4 bases, J shed 3 bases, and the junction held 12 bases outside the gene matches. This CDR3 is built from 16 residues. The CDR3 loop reads CASSLTSAGGYYEQYF. In DNA, the CDR3 is TGCGCCAGCAGCCTGACGTCGGCAGGGGGATACTACGAGCAGTACTTC.

The V call is TRBV2, the J call TRBJ2-5; 14 bases map to TRBD2. Germline V gene sequence: CDR1 SNHLY, CDR2 FYNNEI. The CDR3 extends over 16 amino acids. After removal of 4 bases from V and 5 bases from J, the junction contained 6 bases not matched to a gene. The CDR3 region is CASSVMGTSGGETQYF. Written as DNA, the CDR3 is TGTGCCAGCAGTGTGATGGGGACTAGCGGGGGCGAGACCCAGTACTTC.